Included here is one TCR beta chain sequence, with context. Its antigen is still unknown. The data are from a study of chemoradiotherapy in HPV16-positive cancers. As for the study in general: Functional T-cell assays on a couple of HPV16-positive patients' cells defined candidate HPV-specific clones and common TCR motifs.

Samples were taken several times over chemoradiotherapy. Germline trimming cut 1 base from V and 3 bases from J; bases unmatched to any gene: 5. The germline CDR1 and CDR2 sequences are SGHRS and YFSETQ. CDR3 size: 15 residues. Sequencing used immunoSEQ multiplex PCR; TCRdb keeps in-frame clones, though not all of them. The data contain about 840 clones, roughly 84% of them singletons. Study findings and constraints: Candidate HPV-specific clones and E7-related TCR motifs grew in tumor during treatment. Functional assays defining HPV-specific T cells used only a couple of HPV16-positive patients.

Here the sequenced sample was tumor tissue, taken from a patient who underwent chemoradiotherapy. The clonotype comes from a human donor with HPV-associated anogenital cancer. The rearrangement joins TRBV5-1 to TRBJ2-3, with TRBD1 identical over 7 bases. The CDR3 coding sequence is TGCGCCAGCAGCTTGCAGGGGGTAGGAACAGATACGCAGTATTTT. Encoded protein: CASSLQGVGTDTQYF.